This TCR beta chain appears in the sequencing data of a study of control samples from healthy donors and cancer patients. The CDR3 has 14 amino acids. The ends lost 3 bases at V and 7 bases at J; junction bases unmatched: 1. Per the germline V gene, CDR1 is SGHAT and CDR2 is FQNNGV. Using immunoSEQ multiplex PCR, the repertoire was profiled, and TCRdb retains in-frame clones only, with some absent. The sample lists 350,000 to 450,000 clones, more than 80% occurring once. The sequencing input was PBMCs. The TCR comes from a man in his forties with head and neck cancer. The chain recombines TRBV11-2 with TRBJ2-1; 12 bases match TRBD2. CDR3 sequence reads: CASSFTSGRNEQFF. The CDR3 bases are TGTGCCAGCAGCTTTACTAGCGGGAGGAATGAGCAGTTCTTC.